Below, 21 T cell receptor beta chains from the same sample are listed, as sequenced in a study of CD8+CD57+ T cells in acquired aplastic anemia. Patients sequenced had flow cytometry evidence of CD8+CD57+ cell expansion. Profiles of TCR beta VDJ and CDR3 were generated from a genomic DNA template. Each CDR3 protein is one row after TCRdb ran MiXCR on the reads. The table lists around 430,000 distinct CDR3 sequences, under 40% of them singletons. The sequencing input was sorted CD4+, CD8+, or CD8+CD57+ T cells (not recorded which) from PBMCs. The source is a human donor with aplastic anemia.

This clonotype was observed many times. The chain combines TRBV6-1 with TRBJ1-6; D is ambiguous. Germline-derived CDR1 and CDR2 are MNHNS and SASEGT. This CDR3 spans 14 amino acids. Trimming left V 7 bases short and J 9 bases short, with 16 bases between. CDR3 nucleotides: TGTGCCAGCAAAGGAGAGGGTGCCGGTTCACCCCTCCACTTT. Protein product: CASKGEGAGSPLHF.

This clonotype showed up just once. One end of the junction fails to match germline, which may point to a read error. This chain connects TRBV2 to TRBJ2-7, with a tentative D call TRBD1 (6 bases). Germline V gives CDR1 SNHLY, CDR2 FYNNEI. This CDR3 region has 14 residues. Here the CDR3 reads CTSSVEQGTYEQYF. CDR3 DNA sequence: TGTACCAGCAGTGTCGAACAGGGTACCTACGAGCAGTACTTC.

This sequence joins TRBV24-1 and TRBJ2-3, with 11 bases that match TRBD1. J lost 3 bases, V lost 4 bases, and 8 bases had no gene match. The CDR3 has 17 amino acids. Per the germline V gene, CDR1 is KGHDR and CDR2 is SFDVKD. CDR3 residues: CATSDSGQGASTDTQYF. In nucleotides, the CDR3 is TGTGCCACCAGTGACTCAGGACAGGGGGCTAGTACAGATACGCAGTATTTT.

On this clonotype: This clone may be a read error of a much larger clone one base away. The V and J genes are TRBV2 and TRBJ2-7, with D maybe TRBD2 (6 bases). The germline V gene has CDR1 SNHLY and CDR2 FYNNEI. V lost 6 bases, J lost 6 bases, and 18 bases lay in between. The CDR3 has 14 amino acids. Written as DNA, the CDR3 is TGTGCCAGCAGCCAGAGGGAGGTCACCCGCGAGCAGTACTTC. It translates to CASSQREVTREQYF.

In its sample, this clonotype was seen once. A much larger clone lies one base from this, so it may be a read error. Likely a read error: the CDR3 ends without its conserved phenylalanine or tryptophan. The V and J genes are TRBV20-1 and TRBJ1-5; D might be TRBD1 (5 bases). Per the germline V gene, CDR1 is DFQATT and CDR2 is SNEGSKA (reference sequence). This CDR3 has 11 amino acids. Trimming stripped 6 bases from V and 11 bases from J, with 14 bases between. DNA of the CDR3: TGCAGTGCCCGGGGGGACGGCACCCAGCATCTT. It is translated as CSARGDGTQHL.

The CDR3 sequence is CASSKNSGTDSPLHF. In DNA, the CDR3 is TGTGCCAGCAGTAAAAACTCCGGGACCGATTCACCCCTCCACTTT. J is TRBJ1-6 and V is TRBV25-1, with D perhaps TRBD1 (5 bases). V was pared by 5 bases and J by 8 bases, with 16 bases between. This CDR3 has 15 residues. Germline-derived CDR1 and CDR2 are MGHDK and SYGVNS.

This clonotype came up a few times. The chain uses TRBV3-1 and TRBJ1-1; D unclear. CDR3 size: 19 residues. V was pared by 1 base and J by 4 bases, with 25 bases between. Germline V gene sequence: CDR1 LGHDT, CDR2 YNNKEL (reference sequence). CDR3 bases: TGTGCCAGCAGCCAAGCGGACCCCTCCCCTCCTCGTGGAGGCACTGAAGCTTTCTTT. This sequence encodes CASSQADPSPPRGGTEAFF.

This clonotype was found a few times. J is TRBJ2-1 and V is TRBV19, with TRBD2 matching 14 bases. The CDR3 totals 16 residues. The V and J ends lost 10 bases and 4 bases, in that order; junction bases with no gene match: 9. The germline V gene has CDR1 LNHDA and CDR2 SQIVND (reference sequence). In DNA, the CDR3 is TGTGCCACCCAGGGGACTAGCGGGGGAGATTACAATGAGCAGTTCTTC. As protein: CATQGTSGGDYNEQFF.

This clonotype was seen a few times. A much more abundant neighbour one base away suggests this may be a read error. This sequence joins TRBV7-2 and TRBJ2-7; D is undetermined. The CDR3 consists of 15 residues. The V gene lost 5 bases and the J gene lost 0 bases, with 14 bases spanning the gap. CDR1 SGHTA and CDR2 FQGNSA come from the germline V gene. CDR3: CASSVVPRPSYEQYF. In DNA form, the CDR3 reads TGTGCCAGCAGCGTAGTCCCCAGGCCCTCCTACGAGCAGTACTTC.

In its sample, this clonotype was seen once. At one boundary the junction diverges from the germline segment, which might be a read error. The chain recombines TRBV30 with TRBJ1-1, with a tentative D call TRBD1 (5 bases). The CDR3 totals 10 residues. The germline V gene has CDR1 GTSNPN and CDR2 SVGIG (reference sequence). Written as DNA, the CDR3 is TGCGCCTGGATAGGGGTTGGAGCTTTCTTT. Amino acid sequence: CAWIGVGAFF.

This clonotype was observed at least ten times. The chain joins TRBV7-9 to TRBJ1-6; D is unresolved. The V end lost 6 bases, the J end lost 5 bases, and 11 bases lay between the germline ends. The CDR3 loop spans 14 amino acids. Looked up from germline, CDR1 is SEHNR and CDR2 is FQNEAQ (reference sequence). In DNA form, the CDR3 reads TGTGCCAGCAGGCCGGACGGGCATAATTCACCCCTCCACTTT. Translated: CASRPDGHNSPLHF.

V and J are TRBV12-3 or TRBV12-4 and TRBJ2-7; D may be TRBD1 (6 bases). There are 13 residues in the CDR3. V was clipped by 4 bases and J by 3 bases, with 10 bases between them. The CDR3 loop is CASSSNRVYEQYF. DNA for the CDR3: TGTGCCAGCAGTTCAAACAGGGTCTACGAGCAGTACTTC.

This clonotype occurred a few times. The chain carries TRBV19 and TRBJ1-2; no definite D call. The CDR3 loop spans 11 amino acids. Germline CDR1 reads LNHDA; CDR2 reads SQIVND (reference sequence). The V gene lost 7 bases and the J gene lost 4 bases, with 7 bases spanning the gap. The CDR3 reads CASMTGYGYTF. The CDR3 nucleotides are TGTGCCAGTATGACGGGCTATGGCTACACCTTC.

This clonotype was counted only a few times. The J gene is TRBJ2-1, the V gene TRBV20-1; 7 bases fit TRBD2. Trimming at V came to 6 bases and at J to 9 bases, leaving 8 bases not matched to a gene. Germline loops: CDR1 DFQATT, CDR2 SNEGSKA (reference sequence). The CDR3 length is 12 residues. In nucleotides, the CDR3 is TGCAGTGCCTACGGACTAGAAGGTGAGCAGTTCTTC. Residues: CSAYGLEGEQFF.

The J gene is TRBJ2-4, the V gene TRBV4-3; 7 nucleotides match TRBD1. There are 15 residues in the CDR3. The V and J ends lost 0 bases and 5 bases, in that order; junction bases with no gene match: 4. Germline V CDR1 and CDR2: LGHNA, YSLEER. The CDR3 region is CASSQEPGTENIQYF. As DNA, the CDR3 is TGCGCCAGCAGCCAAGAACCCGGGACAGAAAACATTCAGTACTTC.

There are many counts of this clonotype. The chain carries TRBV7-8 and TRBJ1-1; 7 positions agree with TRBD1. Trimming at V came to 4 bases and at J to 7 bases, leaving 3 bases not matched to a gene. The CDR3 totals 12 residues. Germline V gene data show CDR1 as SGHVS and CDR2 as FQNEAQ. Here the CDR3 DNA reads TGTGCCAGCAGCTCACAGGGGTTTGAAGCTTTCTTT. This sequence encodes CASSSQGFEAFF. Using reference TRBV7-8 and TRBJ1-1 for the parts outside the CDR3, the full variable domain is GAGVSQSPRYKVAKRGQDVALRCDPISGHVSLFWYQQALGQGPEFLTYFQNEAQLDKSGLPSDRFFAERPEGSVSTLKIQRTQQEDSAVYLCASSSQGFEAFFGQGTRLTVV.

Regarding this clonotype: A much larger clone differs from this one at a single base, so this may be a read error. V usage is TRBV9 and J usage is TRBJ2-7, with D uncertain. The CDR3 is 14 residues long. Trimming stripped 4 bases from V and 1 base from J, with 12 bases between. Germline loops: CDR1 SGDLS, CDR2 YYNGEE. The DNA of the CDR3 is TGTGCCAGCAGCCTACCGAGACGGTCCTACGAGCAGTACTTC. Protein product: CASSLPRRSYEQYF.

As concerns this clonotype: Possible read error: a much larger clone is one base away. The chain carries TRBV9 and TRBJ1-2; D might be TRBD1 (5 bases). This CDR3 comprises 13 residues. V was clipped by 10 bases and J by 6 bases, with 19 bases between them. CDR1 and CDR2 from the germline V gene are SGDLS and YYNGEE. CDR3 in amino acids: CACNSPGTDGYTF. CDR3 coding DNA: TGTGCCTGCAACTCCCCCGGGACCGATGGCTACACCTTC.

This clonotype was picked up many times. The CDR3 coding sequence is TGTGCCAGCAGCTTAGTTGGGGCAGCCTCGCCATCCTACGAGCAGTACTTC. This translates into CASSLVGAASPSYEQYF. V usage is TRBV11-2 and J usage is TRBJ2-7, with TRBD1 as a possible D gene (5 bases). Germline values: CDR1 SGHAT, CDR2 FQNNGV. The CDR3 is 17 amino acids. Trimming left V 1 base short and J 1 base short, with 17 bases between.

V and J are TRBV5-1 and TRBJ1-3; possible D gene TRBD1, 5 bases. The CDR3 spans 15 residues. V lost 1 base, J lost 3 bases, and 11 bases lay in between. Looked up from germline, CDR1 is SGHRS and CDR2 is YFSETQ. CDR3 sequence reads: CASSLSDSSGNTIYF. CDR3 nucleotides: TGCGCCAGCAGCTTGAGTGACAGTAGTGGAAACACCATATATTTT. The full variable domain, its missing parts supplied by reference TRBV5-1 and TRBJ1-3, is KAGVTQTPRYLIKTRGQQVTLSCSPISGHRSVSWYQQTPGQGLQFLFEYFSETQRNKGNFPGRFSGRQFSNSRSEMNVSTLELGDSALYLCASSLSDSSGNTIYFGEGSWLTVV.

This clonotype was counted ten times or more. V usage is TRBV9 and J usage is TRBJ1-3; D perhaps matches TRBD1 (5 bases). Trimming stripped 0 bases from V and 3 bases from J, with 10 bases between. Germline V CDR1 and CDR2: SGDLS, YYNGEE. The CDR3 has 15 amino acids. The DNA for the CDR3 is TGTGCCAGCAGCGTAGAGGCGGGGGTTGGAAACACCATATATTTT. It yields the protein CASSVEAGVGNTIYF.